There are a few counts of the clone carrying this T cell receptor beta chain. Via MiXCR, TCRdb re-called the 5' RACE reads, giving one row per CDR3 protein. The sample records under 900,000 distinct CDR3 sequences, 15% to 20% being singletons. The record originates from a study of identical twins. CDR1 SGDLS and CDR2 YYNGEE come from the germline V gene. V trimming: 5 bases; J trimming: 4 bases; junction bases outside the gene matches: 11. CDR3 size: 16 residues. These data also formed part of another study, on T cells expressing NK-cell markers. That work contributes: The share of CD8+ T cells held by dominant NKG2C+ clonotypes was about 1.0-8% in about 6 donors.

V and J are TRBV9 and TRBJ2-2; 7 bases align to TRBD2. The clonotype comes from a woman aged 18-29 years in good health. The source material was PBMCs. The DNA for the CDR3 is TGTGCCAGCAGTCAAGCGGGGCGGCCGGCCACCGGGGAGCTGTTTTTT. Amino acids: CASSQAGRPATGELFF.